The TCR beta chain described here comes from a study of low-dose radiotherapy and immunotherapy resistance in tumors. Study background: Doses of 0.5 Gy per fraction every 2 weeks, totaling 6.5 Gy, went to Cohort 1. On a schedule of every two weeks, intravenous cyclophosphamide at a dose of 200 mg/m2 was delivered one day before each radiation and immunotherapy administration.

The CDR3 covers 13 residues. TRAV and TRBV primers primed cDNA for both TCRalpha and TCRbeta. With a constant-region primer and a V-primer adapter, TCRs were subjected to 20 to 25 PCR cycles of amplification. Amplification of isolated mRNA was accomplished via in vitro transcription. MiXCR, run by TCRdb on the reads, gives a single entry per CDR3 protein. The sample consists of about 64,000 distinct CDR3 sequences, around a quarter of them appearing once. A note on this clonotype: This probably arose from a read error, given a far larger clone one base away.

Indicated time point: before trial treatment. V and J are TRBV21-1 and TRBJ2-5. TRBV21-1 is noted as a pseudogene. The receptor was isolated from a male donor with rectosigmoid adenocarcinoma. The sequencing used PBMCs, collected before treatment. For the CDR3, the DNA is TGTGCCAGCAGTGATACGGTTGTAGAGACCCAGTACTTC. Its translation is CASSDTVVETQYF.